This T cell receptor (beta chain) came from a study of cytomegalovirus exposure and HLA in healthy donors (dated by TCRdb to about 2017). In terms of the full investigation: A later analysis indicated that the 120 or so validation repertoires were generated on the platform also employed for the 670 or so repertoires of the first cohort. The study was designed to test whether signatures of past pathogen exposure could be identified by cataloging public T cell receptors. In addition to the first cohort of 500 to 850 subjects, a separate validation cohort of 120 different subjects was used. To predict cytomegalovirus infection status, the study combined high-throughput TCR immunosequencing, statistical association of individual TCRs with disease status, and machine learning. What the research found in general, with its limitations: The study listed approximately 150 TCR beta chains as associated with cytomegalovirus. Subsequent analysis determined that TCRs grouped into clusters in the first cohort also showed a tendency toward co-occurrence across the 120 or so validation repertoires, and approximately 93% of cluster scores exceeded 0. Most TCR sequences were seen in very few donors, while some public TCRs were found in many individuals. It was suggested by the authors that the approach could potentially be generalized to other disease states and immunological phenotypes. In both the original and validation cohorts, the classifier was reported to diagnose cytomegalovirus status with high specificity and sensitivity. A later analysis had no HLA typing for the validation cohort, so co-occurrence there was scored across all 110 or so repertoires. A few of the identified cytomegalovirus-associated TCR beta chains were confirmed in vitro to be specific for cytomegalovirus antigens.

A note on this clone: The antigen this receptor binds is unknown. There are no base qualities to consult, and no much larger clone falls within one base.

Library preparation was by the immunoSEQ multiplex PCR assay. On the authors' methods: A statistical classification framework was developed to diagnose cytomegalovirus status using the catalog of TCR beta chain sequences. In TCRdb, the immuneACCESS table is reduced to in-frame sequences with V and J assigned. These tables do not hold every clone; where another copy was compared, an unresolved V gene accounts for under half, and the others remain unexplained. V and J calls and clone size follow that table, whereas D and trimming were derived from the DNA. Within this sample are about 280,000 clones, with 80% to 90% of them counted one time only. The ten largest clones add up to roughly 0.99% of the sample. The junction shows trimming of 2 bases on V and 9 bases on J, and the gene matches do not reach 7 bases of it. The germline V gene gives CDR1 as SGHRS and CDR2 as YFSETQ. Taken from cysteine to phenylalanine, the CDR3 has 13 residues. The entry retains the CDR3 DNA only, 39 bases that are in frame from base 1.

The donors were included in the validation cohort of approximately 130 subjects, a group kept apart from the roughly 700-subject first cohort. This receptor was taken from a woman between 18 and 30 years old in good health and CMV-seronegative. The chain joins TRBV5-1 to TRBJ1-1, with TRBD1 matching 7 junction bases. Sequences were obtained from PBMCs. CDR3 protein: CASSFLGQAQAFF. The DNA reads as follows: TGCGCCAGCAGCTTTTTAGGACAGGCCCAAGCTTTCTTT.